This T cell receptor beta chain was identified in a study of healthy donors' naive CD4 and CD8 T cells. The study, taken as a whole, reports: Most V and J genes were reportedly biased between naive CD4+ and CD8+ cells. Negatively charged CDR3s marked CD8+ lineage; positively charged CDR3s marked CD4+ lineage.

Germline assignment: CDR1 GTSNPN and CDR2 SVGIG (reference sequence). V gave up 2 bases and J gave up 0 bases, with 8 bases separating them. The CDR3 is 14 residues long. A linear amplification protocol produced the TCR libraries from 500 ng of total RNA. Each CDR3 protein is one row after TCRdb ran MiXCR on the reads. The data show approximately 200,000 distinct CDR3 sequences, around 74% seen once. About this clonotype: Its antigen is unidentified.

Sequenced sample: naive CD4+ and CD8+ T cells sorted from blood, pooled from several donors. The genes are TRBV30 and TRBJ1-5; D is undetermined. This TCR derives from a pool of human donors in good health; the sample pools cells from several healthy donors. The CDR3 DNA is TGTGCCTGGAGTACCGAAAATAGCAATCAGCCCCAGCATTTT. Protein sequence: CAWSTENSNQPQHF.